This T cell receptor (beta chain) derives from a study of radiotherapy plus CTLA-4 blockade in lung cancer. Study overall: An objective response was seen in approximately 17% of patients, and disease control in about 30%. Study-wide results and caveats: Reported findings show early blood T cell clone dynamics, with interferon-beta, best predicted response. In blood, after radiotherapy plus ipilimumab, tumor-derived TCR clones expanded.

Sequenced by immunoSEQ multiplex PCR; TCRdb stores in-frame clones only, minus some. Altogether 30,000 to 40,000 clones are present, approximately 70% being singletons, with the ten largest covering 3.5% to 4.5%. Worth noting for this clone: What it recognizes is unknown.

Patients in the study, people with chemo-refractory metastatic non-small-cell lung cancer, received focal radiation plus ipilimumab CTLA-4 blockade. The receptor was derived from a human donor with non-small cell lung cancer who had stable disease on radiotherapy plus ipilimumab. The sample here was peripheral blood, taken from a patient treated with radiotherapy plus ipilimumab.

As DNA, the CDR3 is TGTGCCAGCAGCCGGGACGGGACCCACACAGATACGCAGTATTTT. It translates to CASSRDGTHTDTQYF. This chain uses TRBV5-4 with TRBJ2-3; either TRBD1 or TRBD2 may supply D (5 bases each). The ends were cut back, 4 bases at V and 2 bases at J, with 14 bases in the middle. Germline lookup yields CDR1 SGHNT and CDR2 YYREEE (reference sequence). This CDR3 is built from 15 residues.